The next 2 T cell receptor beta chains were all read from a single sample in a study of blood T cell repertoires in COVID-19. TCRdb's table, derived via immunoSEQ multiplex PCR, lists solely in-frame clones and lacks some. The sample consists of about 230,000 clones, roughly 90% of them appearing once. Sequenced material: PBMCs or T cells enriched from blood (not recorded which). All receptors come from a woman between 25 and 40 years old with acute COVID-19.

CDR3 nucleotides: TGTGCCTGGAGTTCGGACACGGATCAGCCCCAGCATTTT. This translates into CAWSSDTDQPQHF. The chain employs TRBV30 and TRBJ1-5; D is perhaps TRBD1 (5 bases). The V and J ends lost 2 bases and 5 bases respectively, with 10 bases between them. Germline assignment: CDR1 GTSNPN and CDR2 SVGIG (reference sequence). This CDR3 is 13 amino acids long.

V usage is TRBV19 and J usage is TRBJ2-7, with 12 nucleotides matching TRBD2. Losses at the gene ends were 7 bases for V and 3 bases for J; bases not matched to a gene: 4. The CDR3 runs 14 residues. In germline, CDR1 is LNHDA, CDR2 SQIVND (reference sequence). The CDR3: CASMETSGSYEQYF. Written as DNA, the CDR3 is TGTGCCAGTATGGAGACTAGCGGGAGCTACGAGCAGTACTTC. Filled out from reference TRBV19 and TRBJ2-7, the complete variable domain reads DGGITQSPKYLFRKEGQNVTLSCEQNLNHDAMYWYRQDPGQGLRLIYYSQIVNDFQKGDIAEGYSVSREKKESFPLTVTSAQKNPTAFYLCASMETSGSYEQYFGPGTRLTVT.